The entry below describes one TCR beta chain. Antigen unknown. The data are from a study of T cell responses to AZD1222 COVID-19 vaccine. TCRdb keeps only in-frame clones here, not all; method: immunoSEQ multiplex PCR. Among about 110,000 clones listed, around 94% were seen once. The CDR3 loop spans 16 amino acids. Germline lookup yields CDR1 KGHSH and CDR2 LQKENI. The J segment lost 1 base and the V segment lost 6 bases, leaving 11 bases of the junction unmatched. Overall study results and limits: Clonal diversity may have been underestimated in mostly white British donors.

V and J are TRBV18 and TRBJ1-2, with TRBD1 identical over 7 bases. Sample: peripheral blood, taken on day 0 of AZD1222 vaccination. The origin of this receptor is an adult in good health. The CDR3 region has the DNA TGTGCCAGCTCCGACAGGGTAATCGATCGTAACTATGGCTACACCTTC. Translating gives CASSDRVIDRNYGYTF.